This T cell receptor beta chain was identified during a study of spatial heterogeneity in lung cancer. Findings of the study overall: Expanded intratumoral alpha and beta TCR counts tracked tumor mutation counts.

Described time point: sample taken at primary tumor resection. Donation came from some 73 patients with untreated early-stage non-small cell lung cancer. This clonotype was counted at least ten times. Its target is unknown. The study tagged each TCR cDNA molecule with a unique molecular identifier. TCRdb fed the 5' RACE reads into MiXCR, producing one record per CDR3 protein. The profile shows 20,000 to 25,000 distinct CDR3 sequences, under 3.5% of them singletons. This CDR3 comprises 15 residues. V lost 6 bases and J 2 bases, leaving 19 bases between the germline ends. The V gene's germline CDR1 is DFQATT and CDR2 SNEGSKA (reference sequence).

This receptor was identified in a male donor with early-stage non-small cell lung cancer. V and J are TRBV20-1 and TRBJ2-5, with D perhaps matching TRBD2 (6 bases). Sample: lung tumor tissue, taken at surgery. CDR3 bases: TGCAGTGCGGAGGCATCTAGCGCTCCTCAAGAGACCCAGTACTTC. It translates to CSAEASSAPQETQYF.